This T cell receptor beta chain is from a study of T-cell memory formation after mild COVID-19. Findings of the study overall: A subset of responding clones appeared in pre-infection memory, suggesting cross-reactive memory joined.

TCRdb re-called the 5' RACE reads through MiXCR, storing one row per CDR3 protein. The table includes more than 250,000 distinct CDR3 sequences, roughly 16% detected once. This clonotype was seen a few times. Its specificity is unknown. This CDR3 region has 14 residues. The V end was cut by 5 bases, the J end by 3 bases, with 11 bases between. Germline V gene data show CDR1 as SGHTA and CDR2 as FQGNSA. Sequencing was performed on PBMCs or a T cell subset sorted from them (not recorded which). This chain uses TRBV7-2 with TRBJ2-1; D is ambiguous. The TCR sequence derives from a young man who had mild COVID-19 (a few samples of this study predate the infection). Cell type and time point are not known. The CDR3 sequence is CASSVEIGYNEQFF. CDR3 coding DNA: TGTGCCAGCAGCGTCGAAATCGGCTACAATGAGCAGTTCTTC.